This T cell receptor (beta chain) stems from a study of PD-L1 blockade in urothelial cancer. Overall study: Prior chemotherapy in patients spanned 0 to 3 regimens. T cell content in blood samples showed a median of around 140,000.

Time point reported: pretreatment peripheral blood. Assay: immunoSEQ multiplex PCR; the TCRdb copy retains only in-frame clones and omits some. In the table there are more than 55,000 clones, roughly 77% of which are singletons. General study results and limits: Where pretreatment blood TCR clonality fell below the median, better survival was predicted.

The CDR3 loop spans 14 amino acids. The V gene lost 5 bases and the J gene lost 2 bases, with 9 bases spanning the gap. Germline-derived CDR1 and CDR2 are SGHTA and FQGTGA. As for this clone: Antigen unknown.

The specimen comprised PBMCs, sampled around atezolizumab (anti-PD-L1) treatment. This TCR came from a man aged 70 or older with urothelial cancer. This chain links TRBV7-3 with TRBJ1-4; no firm D call. CDR3 nucleotide sequence: TGTGCCAGCAGCCCGTCTGTGACTAATGAAAAACTGTTTTTT. It specifies CASSPSVTNEKLFF. Full variable domain (outside the CDR3, taken from reference TRBV7-3 and TRBJ1-4): GAGVSQTPSNKVTEKGKYVELRCDPISGHTALYWYRQSLGQGPEFLIYFQGTGAADDSGLPNDRFFAVRPEGSVSTLKIQRTERGDSAVYLCASSPSVTNEKLFFGSGTQLSVL.